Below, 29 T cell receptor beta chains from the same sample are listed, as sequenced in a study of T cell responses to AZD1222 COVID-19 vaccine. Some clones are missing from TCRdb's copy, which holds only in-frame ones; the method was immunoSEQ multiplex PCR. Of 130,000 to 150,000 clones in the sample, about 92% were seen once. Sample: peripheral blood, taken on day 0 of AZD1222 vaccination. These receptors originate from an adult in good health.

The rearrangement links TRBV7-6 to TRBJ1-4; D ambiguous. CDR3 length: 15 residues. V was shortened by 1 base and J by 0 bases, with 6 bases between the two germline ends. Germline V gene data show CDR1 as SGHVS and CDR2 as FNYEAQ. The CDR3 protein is CASSLGGSTNEKLFF. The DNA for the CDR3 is TGTGCCAGCAGCTTAGGGGGATCAACTAATGAAAAACTGTTTTTT.

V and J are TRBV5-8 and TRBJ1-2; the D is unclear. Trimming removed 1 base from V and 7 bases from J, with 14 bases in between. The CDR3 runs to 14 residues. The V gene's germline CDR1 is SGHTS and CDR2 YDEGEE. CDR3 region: CASSLPDPDCGYTF. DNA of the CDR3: TGTGCCAGCAGCTTGCCAGACCCCGATTGTGGCTACACCTTC.

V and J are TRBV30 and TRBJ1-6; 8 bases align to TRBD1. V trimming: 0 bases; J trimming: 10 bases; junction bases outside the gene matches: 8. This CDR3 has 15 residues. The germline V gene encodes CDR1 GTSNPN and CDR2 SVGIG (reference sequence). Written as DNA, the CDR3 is TGTGCCTGGAGTGTCACAGGGGGATTGGGGTCACCCCTCCACTTT. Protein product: CAWSVTGGLGSPLHF.

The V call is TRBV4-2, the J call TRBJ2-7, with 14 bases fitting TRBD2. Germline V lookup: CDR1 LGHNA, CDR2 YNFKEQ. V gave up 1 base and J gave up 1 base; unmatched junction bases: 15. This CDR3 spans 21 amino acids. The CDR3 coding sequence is TGTGCCAGCAGCCAAGCGGGACAGGGGGGACTAGCGGGAGCTTTATCCTACGAGCAGTACTTC. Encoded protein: CASSQAGQGGLAGALSYEQYF.

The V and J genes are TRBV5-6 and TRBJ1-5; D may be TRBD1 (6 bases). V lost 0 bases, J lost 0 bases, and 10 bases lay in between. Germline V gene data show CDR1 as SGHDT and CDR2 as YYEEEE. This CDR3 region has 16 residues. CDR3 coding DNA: TGTGCCAGCAGCTTGGGTGGGGGCTTTAGCAATCAGCCCCAGCATTTT. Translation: CASSLGGGFSNQPQHF.

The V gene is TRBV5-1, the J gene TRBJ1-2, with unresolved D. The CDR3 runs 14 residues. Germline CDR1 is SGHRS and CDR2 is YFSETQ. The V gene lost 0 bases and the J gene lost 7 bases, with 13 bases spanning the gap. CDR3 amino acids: CASSLELGKGGYTF. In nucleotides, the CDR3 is TGCGCCAGCAGCTTGGAACTCGGAAAGGGTGGCTACACCTTC.

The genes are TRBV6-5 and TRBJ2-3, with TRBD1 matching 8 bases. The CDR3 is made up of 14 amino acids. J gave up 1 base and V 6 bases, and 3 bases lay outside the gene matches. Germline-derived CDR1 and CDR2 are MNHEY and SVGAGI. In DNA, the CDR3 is TGTGCCAGCAGAAAGGACAGGGGCACAGATACGCAGTATTTT. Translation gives CASRKDRGTDTQYF.

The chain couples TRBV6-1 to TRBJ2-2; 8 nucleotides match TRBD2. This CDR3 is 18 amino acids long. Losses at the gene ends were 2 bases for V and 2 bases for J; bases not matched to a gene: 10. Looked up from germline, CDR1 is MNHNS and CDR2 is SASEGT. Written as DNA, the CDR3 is TGTGCCAGCAGTGAATGGGCTAGCGGGCTTGATAACACCGGGGAGCTGTTTTTT. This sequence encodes CASSEWASGLDNTGELFF.

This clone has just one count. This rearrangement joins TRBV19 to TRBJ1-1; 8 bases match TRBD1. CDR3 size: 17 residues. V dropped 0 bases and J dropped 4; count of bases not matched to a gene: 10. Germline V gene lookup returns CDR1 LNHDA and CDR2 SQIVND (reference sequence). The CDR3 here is CASSIEGQGAIGTEAFF. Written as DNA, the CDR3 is TGTGCCAGTAGTATAGAGGGGCAGGGGGCGATCGGCACTGAAGCTTTCTTT.

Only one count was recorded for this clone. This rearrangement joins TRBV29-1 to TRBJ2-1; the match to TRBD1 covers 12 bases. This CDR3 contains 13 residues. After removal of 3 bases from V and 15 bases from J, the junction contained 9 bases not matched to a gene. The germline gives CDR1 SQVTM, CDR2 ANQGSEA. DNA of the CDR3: TGCAGCGTTGATGGGACAGGGGGCCCCTTCTTGTTCTTC. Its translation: CSVDGTGGPFLFF.

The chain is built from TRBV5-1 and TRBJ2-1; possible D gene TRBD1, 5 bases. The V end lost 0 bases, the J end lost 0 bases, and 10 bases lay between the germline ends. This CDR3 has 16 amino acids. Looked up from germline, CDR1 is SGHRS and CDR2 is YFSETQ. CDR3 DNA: TGCGCCAGCAGCTTGGGACAGTCCAACTCCTACAATGAGCAGTTCTTC. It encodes CASSLGQSNSYNEQFF.

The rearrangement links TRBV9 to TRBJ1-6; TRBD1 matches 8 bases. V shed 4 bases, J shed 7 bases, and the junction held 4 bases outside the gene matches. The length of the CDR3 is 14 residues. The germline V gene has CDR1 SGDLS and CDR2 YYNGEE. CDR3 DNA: TGTGCCAGCAGCTCTCGGACAGGGAATTCACCCCTCCACTTT. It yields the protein CASSSRTGNSPLHF.

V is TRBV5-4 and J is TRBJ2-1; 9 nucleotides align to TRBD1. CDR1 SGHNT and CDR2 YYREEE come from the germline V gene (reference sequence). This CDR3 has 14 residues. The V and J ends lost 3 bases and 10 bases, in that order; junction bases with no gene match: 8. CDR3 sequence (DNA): TGTGCCAGCAGCTCAAGTACAGGGGGCCAAGAGCAGTTCTTC. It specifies CASSSSTGGQEQFF.

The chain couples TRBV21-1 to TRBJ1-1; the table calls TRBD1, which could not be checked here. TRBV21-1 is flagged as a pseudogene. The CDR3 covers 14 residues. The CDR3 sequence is CASSSGHLNTEAFF. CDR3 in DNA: TGTGCCAGCAGCAGTGGACACCTGAACACTGAAGCTTTCTTT.

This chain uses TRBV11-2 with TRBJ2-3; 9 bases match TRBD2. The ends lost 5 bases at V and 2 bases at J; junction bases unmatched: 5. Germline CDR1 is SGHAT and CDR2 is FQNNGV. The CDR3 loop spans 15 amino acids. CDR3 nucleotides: TGTGCCAGCAGCACCTTAGCGGGAGACACAGATACGCAGTATTTT. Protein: CASSTLAGDTDTQYF.

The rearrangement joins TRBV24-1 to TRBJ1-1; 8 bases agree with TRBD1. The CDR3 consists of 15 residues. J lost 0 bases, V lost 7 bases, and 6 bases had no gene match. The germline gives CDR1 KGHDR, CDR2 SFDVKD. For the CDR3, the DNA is TGTGCCACCAGACCGACAGGGGATTTGAACACTGAAGCTTTCTTT. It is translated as CATRPTGDLNTEAFF.

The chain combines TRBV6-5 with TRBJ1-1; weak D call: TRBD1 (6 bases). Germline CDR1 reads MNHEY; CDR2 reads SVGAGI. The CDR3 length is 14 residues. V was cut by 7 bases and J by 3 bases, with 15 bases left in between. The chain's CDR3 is CASTQPGQDTEAFF. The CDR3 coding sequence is TGTGCCAGCACCCAACCGGGACAAGACACTGAAGCTTTCTTT.

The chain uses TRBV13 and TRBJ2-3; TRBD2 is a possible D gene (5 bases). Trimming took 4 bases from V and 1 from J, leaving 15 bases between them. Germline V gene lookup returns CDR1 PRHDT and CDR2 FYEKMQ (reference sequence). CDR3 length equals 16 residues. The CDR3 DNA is TGTGCCAGCAGCTCCCGGACTCTCGAGGGCACAGATACGCAGTATTTT. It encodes CASSSRTLEGTDTQYF.

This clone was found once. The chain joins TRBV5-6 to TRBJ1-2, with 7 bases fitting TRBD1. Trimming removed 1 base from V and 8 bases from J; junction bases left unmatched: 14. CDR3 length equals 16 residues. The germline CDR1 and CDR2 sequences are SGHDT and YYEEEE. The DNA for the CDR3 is TGTGCCAGCAGCTTGTTTGACAGGGCCCGCTCGGGGGGCTACACCTTC. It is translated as CASSLFDRARSGGYTF. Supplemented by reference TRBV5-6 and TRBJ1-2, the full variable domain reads DAGVTQSPTHLIKTRGQQVTLRCSPKSGHDTVSWYQQALGQGPQFIFQYYEEEERQRGNFPDRFSGHQFPNYSSELNVNALLLGDSALYLCASSLFDRARSGGYTFGSGTRLTVV.

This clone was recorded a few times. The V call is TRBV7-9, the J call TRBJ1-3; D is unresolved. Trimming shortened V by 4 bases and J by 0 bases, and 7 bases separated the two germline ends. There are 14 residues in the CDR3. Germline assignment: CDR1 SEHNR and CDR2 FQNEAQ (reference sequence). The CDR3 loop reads CASSSTFSGNTIYF. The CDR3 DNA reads TGTGCCAGCAGCTCCACATTCTCTGGAAACACCATATATTTT.

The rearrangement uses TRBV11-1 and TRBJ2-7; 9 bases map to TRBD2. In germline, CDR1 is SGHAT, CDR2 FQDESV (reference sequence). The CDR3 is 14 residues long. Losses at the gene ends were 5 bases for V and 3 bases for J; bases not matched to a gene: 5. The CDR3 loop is CASSAAGGLYEQYF. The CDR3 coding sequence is TGTGCCAGCAGCGCAGCGGGAGGCCTCTACGAGCAGTACTTC.

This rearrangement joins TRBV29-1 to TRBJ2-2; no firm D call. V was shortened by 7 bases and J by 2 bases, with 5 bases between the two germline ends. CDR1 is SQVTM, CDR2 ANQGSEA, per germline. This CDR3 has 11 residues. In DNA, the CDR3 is TGCAGCGCTTCCAACACCGGGGAGCTGTTTTTT. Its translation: CSASNTGELFF.

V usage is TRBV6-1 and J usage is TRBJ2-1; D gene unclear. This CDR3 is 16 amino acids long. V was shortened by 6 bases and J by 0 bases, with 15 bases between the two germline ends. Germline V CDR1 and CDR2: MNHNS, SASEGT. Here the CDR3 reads CASRETESFSYNEQFF. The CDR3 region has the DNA TGTGCCAGCAGGGAAACAGAGTCATTCTCCTACAATGAGCAGTTCTTC.

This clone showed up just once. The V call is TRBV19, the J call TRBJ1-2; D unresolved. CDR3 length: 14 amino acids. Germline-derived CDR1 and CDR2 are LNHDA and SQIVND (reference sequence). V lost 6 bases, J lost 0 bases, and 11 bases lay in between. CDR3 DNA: TGTGCCAGTAGCCCCGGGTACACTAACTATGGCTACACCTTC. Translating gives CASSPGYTNYGYTF.

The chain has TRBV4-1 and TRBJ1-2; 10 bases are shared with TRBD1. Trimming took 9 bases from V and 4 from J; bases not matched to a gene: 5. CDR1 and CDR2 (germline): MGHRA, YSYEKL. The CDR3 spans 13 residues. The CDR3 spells CASQTGGGYGYTF. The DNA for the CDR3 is TGCGCCAGTCAGACAGGGGGCGGCTATGGCTACACCTTC.

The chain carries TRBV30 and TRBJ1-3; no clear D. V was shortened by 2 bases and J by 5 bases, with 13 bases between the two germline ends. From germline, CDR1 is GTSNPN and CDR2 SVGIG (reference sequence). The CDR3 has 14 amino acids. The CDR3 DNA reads TGTGCCTGGAGTTGGGGTTTTGGGCGAAACACCATATATTTT. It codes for CAWSWGFGRNTIYF. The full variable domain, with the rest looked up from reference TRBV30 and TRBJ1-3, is SQTIHQWPATLVQPVGSPLSLECTVEGTSNPNLYWYRQAAGRGLQLLFYSVGIGQISSEVPQNLSASRPQDRQFILSSKKLLLSDSGFYLCAWSWGFGRNTIYFGEGSWLTVV.

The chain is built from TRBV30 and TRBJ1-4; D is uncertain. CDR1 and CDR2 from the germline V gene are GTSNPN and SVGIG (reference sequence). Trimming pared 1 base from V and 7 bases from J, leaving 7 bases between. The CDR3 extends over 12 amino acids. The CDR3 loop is CAWSESVEKLFF. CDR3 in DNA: TGTGCCTGGAGTGAGTCAGTTGAAAAACTGTTTTTT.

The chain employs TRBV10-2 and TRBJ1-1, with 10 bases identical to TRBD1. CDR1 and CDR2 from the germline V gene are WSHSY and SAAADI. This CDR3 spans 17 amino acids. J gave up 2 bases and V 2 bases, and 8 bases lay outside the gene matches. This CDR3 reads CASSEPPGQGVNTEAFF. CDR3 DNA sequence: TGCGCCAGCAGTGAGCCACCTGGACAGGGGGTTAACACTGAAGCTTTCTTT.

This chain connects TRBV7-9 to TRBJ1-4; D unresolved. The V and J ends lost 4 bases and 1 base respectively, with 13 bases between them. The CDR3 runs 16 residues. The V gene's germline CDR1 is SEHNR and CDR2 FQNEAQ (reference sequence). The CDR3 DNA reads TGTGCCAGCAGCTCAAACCGACGGAGAACTAATGAAAAACTGTTTTTT. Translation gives CASSSNRRRTNEKLFF.